The rows below give T cell receptor beta chains drawn from one sample of a study of blood T cell repertoires in COVID-19. Produced via immunoSEQ multiplex PCR; TCRdb's table is partial and in-frame only. The repertoire holds 350,000 or so clones, with around four fifths as singletons. The material sequenced was peripheral blood. The origin of the receptors is a man younger than 45 with active or convalescent COVID-19. Each CDR3 is given with its conserved first and last residue. A D gene is named only where the DNA matches it firmly. Size is stated for part of the rows, as once, few or many counts, or as a class when the clone is expanded.

clone_size	v_call	d_call	j_call	cdr3_nt	cdr3_aa
-	TRBV12-3/TRBV12-4	-	TRBJ2-7	TGTGCCAGCAGTTCCACCGTTGAGGTCGAGCAGTACTTC	CASSSTVEVEQYF
-	TRBV4-3	-	TRBJ2-1	TGCGCCAGCAGCCAAGGCAGGGGCTCCTACAATGAGCAGTTCTTC	CASSQGRGSYNEQFF
-	TRBV9	TRBD1	TRBJ1-3	TGTGCCAGCAGCGCGCAGGGGGCTGGAAACACCATATATTTT	CASSAQGAGNTIYF
-	TRBV7-3	-	TRBJ2-5	TGTGCCAGCAGCACTACAGGAGAGACCCAGTACTTC	CASSTTGETQYF
-	TRBV28	TRBD2	TRBJ2-1	TGTGCCAGCAGCTCGGCGGGGGGGCCAGCAATAGAGCAGTTCTTC	CASSSAGGPAIEQFF
-	TRBV6-5	-	TRBJ2-1	TGTGCCAGCAGTTACGCGGGAAGTGAGCAGTTCTTC	CASSYAGSEQFF
once	TRBV11-3	-	TRBJ1-6	TGTGCCAGCAGCTCCCGGGGTCTTCGCAATTCACCCCTCCACTTT	CASSSRGLRNSPLHF
-	TRBV11-2	TRBD1	TRBJ1-2	TGTGCCAGCAGCTCCGGACAGGGGGCGCGAGACCTCTATGGCTACACCTTC	CASSSGQGARDLYGYTF
-	TRBV7-8	-	TRBJ2-7	TGTGCCAGCAGCTTAAGGGGAGGTCCGACCATCTTCTACGAGCAGTACTTC	CASSLRGGPTIFYEQYF
-	TRBV24-1	TRBD1	TRBJ1-4	TGTGCCACCAGTGATGACAGGGGAGAGTATGAAAAACTGTTTTTT	CATSDDRGEYEKLFF
-	TRBV6-4	-	TRBJ2-5	TGTGCCAGCAGTCGGGAGATGGGGGAGACCCAGTACTTC	CASSREMGETQYF
-	TRBV7-3	-	TRBJ1-1	TGTGCCAGCAGCTTAACGCCCGGGGTCGACACTGAAGCTTTCTTT	CASSLTPGVDTEAFF
-	TRBV20-1	-	TRBJ2-3	TGCAGTGCTCCTTTCGATACGCAGTATTTT	CSAPFDTQYF
once	TRBV5-1	TRBD2	TRBJ2-3	TGCGCCAGCAGAGGGAGGGGTCGAGATACGCAGTATTTT	CASRGRGRDTQYF
-	TRBV6-5	-	TRBJ2-5	TGTGCCAGCAGTCCCTCCCAAGAGACCCAGTACTTC	CASSPSQETQYF
-	TRBV7-2	-	TRBJ1-6	TGTGCCAGCAGCCCCGTCCGAATACAGGATTCACCCCTCCACTTT	CASSPVRIQDSPLHF
-	TRBV6-5	TRBD1	TRBJ2-3	TGTGCCAGCCGGCAGGGGGCCCAGCCTGGTACGCAGTATTTT	CASRQGAQPGTQYF
-	TRBV19	-	TRBJ2-4	TGTGCCAGTAACGCCAGGGTAGGAGCCAAAAACATTCAGTACTTC	CASNARVGAKNIQYF
-	TRBV3-1/TRBV3-2	-	TRBJ1-1	TGTGCCAGCAGCCATGGACAGACCCCCCGAACCACTGAAGCTTTCTTT	CASSHGQTPRTTEAFF
-	TRBV5-1	-	TRBJ2-3	TGCGCCAGCAGCTTGGGAACTCTCGGCACAGATACGCAGTATTTT	CASSLGTLGTDTQYF
few	TRBV19	TRBD1	TRBJ2-1	TGTGCCAGTAGTATCGCGACAGGGTACTACAATGAGCAGTTCTTC	CASSIATGYYNEQFF
-	TRBV20-1	-	TRBJ1-1	TGCAGTGCTAGTCCGCCCAGGGCGAACACTGAAGCTTTCTTT	CSASPPRANTEAFF
-	TRBV15	TRBD1	TRBJ1-2	TGTGCCACCAGCAGAGATCTACAGGGGGCGATTGTTGGTGGCTACACCTTC	CATSRDLQGAIVGGYTF
once	TRBV2	-	TRBJ1-4	TGTGCCAGCACCCGGTCCAATGAAAAACTGTTTTTT	CASTRSNEKLFF
-	TRBV27	TRBD1	TRBJ2-3	TGTGCCAGCAGTCAACAGGGGGCGGTTCGCCATACGCAGTATTTT	CASSQQGAVRHTQYF
-	TRBV14	TRBD2	TRBJ2-5	TGTGCCAGCAGCCAATTTCTAGCGGGTTTCCCGGGGGAGACCCAGTACTTC	CASSQFLAGFPGETQYF
once	TRBV2	-	TRBJ1-4	TGTGCCAGCGGACAAGGGGGTCCGTTTGAAAAACTGTTTTTT	CASGQGGPFEKLFF
-	TRBV6-5	-	TRBJ2-1	TGTGCCAGCAGTTACCCGCAGGGGGGAAGCAATGAGCAGTTCTTC	CASSYPQGGSNEQFF
-	TRBV18	-	TRBJ1-2	TGTGCCAGCTCACTGCGACAGGAGAGTAACTATGGCTACACCTTC	CASSLRQESNYGYTF
few	TRBV7-9	-	TRBJ1-2	TGTGCCAGCAGCTTGCAAAGCCTCGGCTACACCTTC	CASSLQSLGYTF
-	TRBV18	TRBD1	TRBJ1-2	TGTGCCAGCTCACCCCAGGGGGCCTATGGCTACACCTTC	CASSPQGAYGYTF